Sequencing of this T cell receptor beta chain was carried out in a study of blood T cell repertoires in COVID-19. In the study overall: The origin of the acute and convalescent COVID-19 samples was the United States, Italy and Spain. The cDNA or gDNA used as material had been derived from T cells, B-cell-depleted T cells, or PBMCs.

Authors' analysis steps: Amplification with reference gene primers provided the estimates of nucleated cell counts. Libraries were prepared by immunoSEQ multiplex PCR; TCRdb keeps only in-frame clonotypes and omits some of them. V and J calls and clone size follow that table, whereas D and trimming were derived from the DNA. This sample yields about 66,000 clones, of which roughly 86% are seen a single time; over 6% belongs to the top ten. Per germline, CDR1 SGHDN and CDR2 FVKESK. The CDR3 sequence is 15 residues long. Unmatched junction bases numbered 3, after V lost 1 base and J lost 5 bases. The specimen sequenced was peripheral blood. This chain uses TRBV14 with TRBJ2-2; 8 bases line up with TRBD2. The source is a man aged 45 to 65 with active COVID-19. The CDR3 reads CASSQGSGSTGELFF. The CDR3 coding sequence is TGTGCCAGCAGCCAAGGGAGCGGGAGTACCGGGGAGCTGTTTTTT.